The clone carrying this TCR beta chain was seen only a few times. What it binds is unknown. The source of the sample is a study of blood T cells in healthy people across ages. Study outcomes and limitations: The CMV status of each donor remained undetermined, and this could have confounded shifts in expanded clonotypes. A strong correlation was found between TCR beta diversity and the percentage of naive T cells.

Germline V gene sequence: CDR1 KGHSH, CDR2 LQKENI. Trimming removed 3 bases at V and 2 bases at J, with 10 bases between. CDR3 length: 14 amino acids. Samples each had at least 5 micrograms of total RNA extracted. Combining a sample-barcoded 5' primer with a J-beta primer mix, a second PCR ran for about 6 to 11 cycles. Each TCR beta cDNA got a 12-nucleotide random molecular identifier. TCRdb independently ran MiXCR on the 5' RACE reads; one entry per CDR3 protein. The sample has 550,000 to 750,000 distinct CDR3 sequences, under 25% seen once. This TCR was sampled from a man between 65 and 85 years old in good health. The V gene is TRBV18, the J gene TRBJ2-5; the D is unclear. Sample: blood. In DNA form, the CDR3 reads TGTGCCAGCTCACCTACCAGCGTTCAAGAGACCCAGTACTTC. Residues: CASSPTSVQETQYF.